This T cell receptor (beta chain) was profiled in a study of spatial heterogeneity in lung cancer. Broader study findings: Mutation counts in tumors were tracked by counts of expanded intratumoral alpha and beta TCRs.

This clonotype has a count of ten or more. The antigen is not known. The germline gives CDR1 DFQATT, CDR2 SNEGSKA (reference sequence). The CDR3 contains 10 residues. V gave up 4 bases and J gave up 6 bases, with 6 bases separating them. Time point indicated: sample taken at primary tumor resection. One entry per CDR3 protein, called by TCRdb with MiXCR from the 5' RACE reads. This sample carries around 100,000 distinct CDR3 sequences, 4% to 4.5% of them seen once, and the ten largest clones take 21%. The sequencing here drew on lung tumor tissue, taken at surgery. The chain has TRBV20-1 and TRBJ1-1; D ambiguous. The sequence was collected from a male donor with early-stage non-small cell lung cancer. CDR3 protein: CSANRAEAFF. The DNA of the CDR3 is TGCAGTGCTAATAGGGCTGAAGCTTTCTTT.